This TCR beta chain comes out of a study of T cells in Graves' hyperthyroidism and ophthalmopathy. It was RNA transcripts that yielded the amplified TCR beta CDR3 regions. When the TCR CDR3 underwent first-round RT-PCR, the HTBI primer set was used. MiXCR, applied by TCRdb to the multiplex PCR reads, yields one record per CDR3 protein. The table records around 580,000 distinct CDR3 sequences, just over 45% of them present only once. V trimming: 6 bases; J trimming: 6 bases; junction bases outside the gene matches: 8. This CDR3 is 14 amino acids long. Per the germline V gene, CDR1 is SEHNR and CDR2 is FQNEAQ (reference sequence).

The sample comprised peripheral blood or thyroid tissue (not recorded which). This receptor was identified in a woman aged 18-29 years with Graves' hyperthyroidism. This chain uses TRBV7-9 with TRBJ2-7, with TRBD1 identical over 10 bases. For the CDR3, the DNA is TGTGCCAGCAGGCCAGGGACAGGGGCGAGCGAGCAGTACTTC. Protein product: CASRPGTGASEQYF. The full variable domain, rest sourced from reference TRBV7-9 and TRBJ2-7, is DTGVSQNPRHKITKRGQNVTFRCDPISEHNRLYWYRQTLGQGPEFLTYFQNEAQLEKSRLLSDRFSAERPKGSFSTLEIQRTEQGDSAMYLCASRPGTGASEQYFGPGTRLTVT.